This T cell receptor (beta chain) originates from a study of beta chain features in type 1 diabetes (dated 2018 in TCRdb). Background for the entire study: Mean age, gender distribution, total cell number and subset yield did not differ between patients and healthy donors. Whereas all 30 or so donors provided naive and central memory subsets, regulatory and stem cell-like memory subsets were isolated from just 8 patients and roughly 8 healthy donors. The study compared TCRB repertoires of sorted circulating CD4+ T cell subsets between recently diagnosed type 1 diabetes patients and matched healthy donors. A total of approximately 100 million sorted cells were examined across all samples, and the number of cells per subset was strongly correlated with RNA yield.

The High Capacity cDNA Reverse Transcription Kit was used to reverse transcribe all of the isolated RNA, meaning that expressed TCRB transcripts were what got sequenced. Deep immunoSEQ sequencing was performed on naive, central memory and regulatory T cell samples, with an average of around 3.4 million total reads per sample. Sorted cells were lysed in RLT buffer, and RNA was extracted using DNase-treated RNeasy Micro or Mini kits according to cell number. Each cell subset was processed on its own to prevent cross-contamination, while patient and healthy donor samples were processed together. TCRB sequences were amplified from cDNA with the immunoSEQ multiplex PCR, producing 87-bp fragments spanning the CDR3 region. Sequencing of the amplicons was performed on the Illumina HiSeq platform. The study's processing was this. PCR bias was computationally corrected using synthetic template baselines, reads within Hamming distance 2 were collapsed, and singletons that could not be merged were discarded. By aligning reads against IMGT, V, D and J genes, CDR3 length, and insertions or deletions at six rearrangement sites were assigned. Within each subset, clonotype counts were normalized to sorted cell number, and only after that were true diversity and Gini coefficients computed with the tcR R package. Repertoire sharing was quantified using the overlap coefficient calculated on TCRB nucleotide sequences. In its TCRdb copy, this immuneACCESS table keeps in-frame sequences only and misses some clones. Where compared with another copy, unresolved V genes explain less than half of these, and the others have no known cause. V, J and clone size are taken as reported in that table, and D and trimming were inferred from the DNA itself. This sample gives 40,000 to 50,000 clones in total; approximately 60% of them show up just once. The top ten constitute more than 1.5% of the sample.

A word on this clone: Its target antigen remains unknown. The input lacks base qualities; no much larger clone sits a single base away.

A single peripheral blood draw of about 116 mL on average was collected from each donor into heparinised tubes. Using a panel that included CD45RO, CCR7, CD25, CD127, CD95 and CD27, naive, central memory, regulatory and stem cell-like memory CD4+ T cells were sorted on a BD FACSAria II. Purity was above 95% for every sorted population. Right away, PBMCs were isolated by Lymphoprep density gradient centrifugation and were stained directly, with no culture step. Samples were stained and sorted in pairs, with one healthy donor and one patient per experiment, so that batch effects were minimized. V and J are truncated by 1 base and 5 bases respectively, leaving an intervening sequence of 13 bases. From the cysteine up to the phenylalanine, the CDR3 has a length of 14 residues. Just CDR3 DNA is preserved here, 42 bases in frame from base 1. The germline V gene supplies CDR1 SGHRS and CDR2 YFSETQ. General conclusions and limits of the study: Patients with type 1 diabetes made fewer insertions and deleted more nucleotides at VDJ recombination sites, implying thymic rearrangement abnormalities. PCR might favor shorter templates, but patient and control samples were amplified and corrected together, so any skew would affect both groups equally. HLA sub-analyses involved small numbers of individuals, so any influence of HLA type on TCRB rearrangement remained unresolved. A moderate but significant shortening of TCRB CDR3 length was observed in type 1 diabetes patients in all four CD4+ subsets. Naive, central memory and regulatory TCRB repertoires appeared to be more alike among patients than among healthy donors. Because cDNA was sequenced instead of genomic DNA, activated cells with high expression could be over-represented, although the groups did not differ in activation or CD3 levels.

The sequencing input was Tregs from blood. According to the study, the label for this sample's cell subset or site signals: regulatory CD4+ T cells. The V gene is TRBV5-1 and the J gene is TRBJ2-7, and perhaps TRBD1 as D gene, on 5 matching bases. This sequence was found in a man younger than 40 with type 1 diabetes. Some clones in this sample may be carry-over from other donors' samples. In nucleotide form, the sequence is TGCGCCAGCAGCTTGTCGCAGGGTGGGGACGAGCAGTACTTC. Protein translation: CASSLSQGGDEQYF.